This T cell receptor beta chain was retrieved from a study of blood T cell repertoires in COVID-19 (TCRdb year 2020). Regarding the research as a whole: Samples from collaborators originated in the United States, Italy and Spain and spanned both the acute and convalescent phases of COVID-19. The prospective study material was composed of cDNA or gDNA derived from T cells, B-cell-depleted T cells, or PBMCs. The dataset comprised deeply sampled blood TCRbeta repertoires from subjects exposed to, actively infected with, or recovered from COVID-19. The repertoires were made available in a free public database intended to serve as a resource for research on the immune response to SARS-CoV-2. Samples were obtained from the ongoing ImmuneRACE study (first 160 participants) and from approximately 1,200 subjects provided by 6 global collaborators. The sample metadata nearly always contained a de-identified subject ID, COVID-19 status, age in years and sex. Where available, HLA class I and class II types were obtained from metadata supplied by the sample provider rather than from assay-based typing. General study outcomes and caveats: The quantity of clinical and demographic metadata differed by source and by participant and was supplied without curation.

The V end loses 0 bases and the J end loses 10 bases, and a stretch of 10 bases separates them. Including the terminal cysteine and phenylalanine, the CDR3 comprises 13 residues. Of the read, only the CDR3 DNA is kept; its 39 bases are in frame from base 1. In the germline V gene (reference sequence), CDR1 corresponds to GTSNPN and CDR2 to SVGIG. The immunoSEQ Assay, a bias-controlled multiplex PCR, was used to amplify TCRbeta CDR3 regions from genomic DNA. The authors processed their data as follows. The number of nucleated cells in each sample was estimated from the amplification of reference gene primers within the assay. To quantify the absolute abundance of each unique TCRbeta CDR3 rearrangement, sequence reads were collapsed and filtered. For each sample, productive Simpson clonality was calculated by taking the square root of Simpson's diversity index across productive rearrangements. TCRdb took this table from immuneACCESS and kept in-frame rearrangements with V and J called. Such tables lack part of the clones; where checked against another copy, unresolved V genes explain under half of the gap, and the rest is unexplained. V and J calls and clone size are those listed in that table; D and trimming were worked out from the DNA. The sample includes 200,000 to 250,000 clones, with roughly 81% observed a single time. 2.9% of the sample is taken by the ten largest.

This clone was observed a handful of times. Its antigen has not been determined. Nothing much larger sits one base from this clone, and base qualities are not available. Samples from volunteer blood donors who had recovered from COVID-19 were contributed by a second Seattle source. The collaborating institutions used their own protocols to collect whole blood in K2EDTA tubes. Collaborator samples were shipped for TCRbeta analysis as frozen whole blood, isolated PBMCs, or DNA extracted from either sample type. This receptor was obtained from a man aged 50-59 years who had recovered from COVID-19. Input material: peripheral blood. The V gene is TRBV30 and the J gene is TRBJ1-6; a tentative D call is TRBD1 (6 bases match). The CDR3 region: CAWSVAGDSPLHF. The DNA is TGTGCCTGGAGTGTGGCAGGGGACTCACCCCTCCACTTT. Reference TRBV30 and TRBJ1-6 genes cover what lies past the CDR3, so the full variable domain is SQTIHQWPATLVQPVGSPLSLECTVEGTSNPNLYWYRQAAGRGLQLLFYSVGIGQISSEVPQNLSASRPQDRQFILSSKKLLLSDSGFYLCAWSVAGDSPLHFGNGTRLTVT.